The 27 T cell receptor gamma chains given below trace back to one sample, sequenced in a study of human gamma delta and Vdelta1 T cells. TCRdb fed the PCR reads to CATT. This repertoire shows thousands of gamma-chain clones, 5.2% found once; its top ten account for roughly 13%. The sequenced sample consisted of naive CD27+ Vdelta1 gamma-delta T cells from blood. Every receptor here comes from a human donor in good health.

As regards this clone: One junction end disagrees with the germline gene, perhaps due to a read error. The chain uses TRGV5 and TRGJ1 or TRGJ2. The CDR3 extends over 13 amino acids. Germline V gives CDR1 VINAFY, CDR2 YDVSNSKD. This chain's CDR3 is CAIWYRGYYKKLF. CDR3 nucleotides: TGTGCCATCTGGTACAGGGGGTATTATAAGAAACTCTTT.

This clone was observed a few times. This likely came from a read error, as a far larger clone is one base away. This chain connects TRGV2 to TRGJ1 or TRGJ2. This CDR3 spans 11 amino acids. CDR1 and CDR2 from the germline V gene are EGSNGY and YDSYNSKV. The DNA of the CDR3 is TGTGCCACCTGGGACGCTAATAAGAAACTATTT. This codes for CATWDANKKLF.

Here the J gene is TRGJ1 or TRGJ2 and the V gene is not called. The CDR3 has 11 amino acids. The CDR3 here is CATFDEYKKLF. CDR3 nucleotide sequence: TGTGCCACCTTTGACGAGTATAAGAAACTCTTT.

The chain couples TRGV3 to TRGJ1 or TRGJ2. Here the J gene was assigned by germline matching of the DNA, as TCRdb has none. With V trimmed by 2 bases and J by 0 bases, 16 bases remained unmatched. The CDR3 is 18 amino acids. Germline loops: CDR1 VTNTFY, CDR2 YDVSTARD (reference sequence). CDR3 loop: CATWDTYFAPRNYYKKLF. CDR3 in DNA: TGTGCCACCTGGGACACCTATTTTGCCCCGAGGAATTATTATAAGAAACTCTTT.

This clone is labeled as large (0.1 to 1%). The chain carries TRGV3 and TRGJ1 or TRGJ2. The CDR3 loop spans 12 amino acids. V trimming: 3 bases; J trimming: 5 bases; junction bases outside the gene matches: 4. Germline V gene data show CDR1 as VTNTFY and CDR2 as YDVSTARD (reference sequence). CDR3 in amino acids: CATWDGNYKKLF. Here the CDR3 DNA reads TGTGCCACCTGGGACGGTAATTATAAGAAACTCTTT.

This clone turned up a few times. The chain uses TRGV8 and TRGJ1 or TRGJ2. CDR1 is VENAVY, CDR2 YDSYNSRV, per germline. J lost 5 bases, V lost 0 bases, and 4 bases had no gene match. The CDR3 spans 13 residues. The CDR3 DNA reads TGTGCCACCTGGGATAGGCTGAATTATAAGAAACTCTTT. Encoded protein: CATWDRLNYKKLF.

About this clone: TCRdb's protein and the DNA translation differ at residue 10; the protein here comes from the DNA. The chain is built from TRGV2 and TRGJ1 or TRGJ2. The length of the CDR3 is 12 residues. CDR1 EGSNGY and CDR2 YDSYNSKV come from the germline V gene. CDR3 sequence reads: CATWDENYKRLF. The CDR3 region has the DNA TGTGCCACCTGGGACGAAAATTATAAGAGACTCTTT.

This clone qualifies as medium-sized. The chain joins TRGV2 to TRGJ1 or TRGJ2. V dropped 2 bases and J dropped 3; count of bases not matched to a gene: 4. Germline CDR1 and CDR2: EGSNGY and YDSYNSKV. This CDR3 is 13 amino acids long. This CDR3 reads CATWDATYYKKLF. The CDR3 bases are TGTGCCACCTGGGACGCAACTTATTATAAGAAACTCTTT.

The V gene call reads TRGV3; no J gene was called. The CDR3 sequence is 14 residues long. Germline-derived CDR1 and CDR2 are VTNTFY and YDVSTARD (reference sequence). Written as DNA, the CDR3 is TGTGCCACCTGGGACGGGTGGATTTATTATAACAAAATATTT. Amino acids: CATWDGWIYYNKIF.

This clone occurred a few times. TCRdb's protein does not match the DNA translation at residue 7; the protein provided is translated from the DNA. The rearrangement links TRGV2 to TRGJ1 or TRGJ2. CDR3 length: 11 amino acids. V trimming: 3 bases; J trimming: 8 bases; junction bases outside the gene matches: 4. Per the germline V gene, CDR1 is EGSNGY and CDR2 is YDSYNSKV. The CDR3 loop reads CATWDRDKKLF. CDR3 in DNA: TGTGCCACCTGGGACAGAGATAAGAAACTCTTT.

Comment on this clone: The TCRdb record carries a much larger clone's protein, which differs from this DNA's translation at residue 9; a read error is the likely cause, and the protein listed here is the DNA translation. The chain employs TRGV9 and TRGJ1 or TRGJ2. CDR1 GITISATS and CDR2 ISYDGTV come from the germline V gene (reference sequence). This CDR3 comprises 12 residues. J was trimmed by 12 bases and V by 0 bases; bases with no gene match: 8. As DNA, the CDR3 is TGTGCCTTGTGGGAGGTGCAGGAGGGGAAACTCTTT. Residues: CALWEVQEGKLF.

Details on this clone: Being one base from a much bigger clone, this may be a read error. This sequence joins TRGV9 and TRGJ1 or TRGJ2. The CDR3 covers 12 residues. Germline V gene data show CDR1 as GITISATS and CDR2 as ISYDGTV (reference sequence). This chain's CDR3 is CALGEAGNKKLF. The CDR3 bases are TGTGCCTTGGGGGAGGCCGGTAATAAGAAACTCTTT.

No V gene was called here, but the J gene is TRGJ1 or TRGJ2. The CDR3 runs 13 residues. The CDR3 DNA sequence: TGTGCCACCTGTGACACACCACATTATAAGAAACTCTTT. As protein: CATCDTPHYKKLF.

A few counts support this clone. Given a much more abundant clone one base away, this may be a read error. The sample has other DNA sequences that encode this CDR3 too. V is TRGV9 and J is TRGJ1 or TRGJ2. This CDR3 is 13 amino acids long. The germline gives CDR1 GITISATS, CDR2 ISYDGTV (reference sequence). The CDR3 region is CALWEVQGYKKLF. The DNA of the CDR3 is TGTGCCTTGTGGGAGGTGCAGGGTTATAAGAAACTATTT.

The sample holds a few counts of this clone. At residue 3, the DNA translation does not agree with TCRdb's protein; the protein displayed here is the one encoded by the DNA. This chain joins TRGV8 and TRGJ1 or TRGJ2. The CDR3 is 13 residues long. CDR1 is VENAVY, CDR2 YDSYNSRV, per germline. The CDR3 loop is CAAWDGGSYKKLF. The CDR3 nucleotides read TGTGCCGCCTGGGATGGGGGTTCTTATAAGAAACTCTTT.

This clone was recorded a few times. TCRdb pairs this DNA with a much larger clone's protein that differs at residue 9, likely a read error; the protein shown was translated from the DNA. The chain employs TRGV9 and TRGJ1 or TRGJ2. CDR3 length: 12 amino acids. Germline V gives CDR1 GITISATS, CDR2 ISYDGTV (reference sequence). The CDR3, as DNA: TGTGCCTTGTGGGCTAATTATTATAACAAACTCTTT. Translated, it gives CALWANYYNKLF.

V usage is TRGV9 and J usage is TRGJ1 or TRGJ2. V gave up 3 bases and J gave up 4 bases; unmatched junction bases: 6. The CDR3 totals 13 residues. The V gene's germline CDR1 is GITISATS and CDR2 ISYDGTV (reference sequence). This CDR3 is CALWEFAYYKKLF. Here the CDR3 DNA reads TGTGCCTTGTGGGAGTTTGCGTATTATAAGAAACTCTTT.

This clone was seen a few times. This is likely an artifact of a read error, given a far larger clone one base away. The identical CDR3 is also encoded by other nucleotide sequences in the sample. This rearrangement joins TRGV9 to TRGJ1 or TRGJ2. The CDR3 loop spans 13 amino acids. Germline trimming cut 0 bases from V and 10 bases from J; bases unmatched to any gene: 9. Germline CDR1 reads GITISATS; CDR2 reads ISYDGTV (reference sequence). The CDR3 loop reads CALWEVGHRKKLF. CDR3 in DNA: TGTGCCTTGTGGGAGGTGGGTCATCGGAAGAAACTCTTT.

No call exists for the J gene, whereas the V gene is TRGV9. CDR1 and CDR2 (germline): GITISATS, ISYDGTV (reference sequence). CDR3 length equals 11 residues. DNA of the CDR3: TGTGCCGGGTGGGAGGACCGAAACAAAATATTT. Protein: CAGWEDRNKIF.

On this clone itself: The protein recorded in TCRdb matches a much larger clone and deviates from this DNA's translation at residue 5, suggesting a read error; the protein here is obtained by translating the DNA. The chain employs TRGV3 and TRGJ1 or TRGJ2. The CDR3 spans 14 residues. Germline CDR1 and CDR2: VTNTFY and YDVSTARD (reference sequence). The CDR3 nucleotides are TGTGCCACCTGGGGCAGGCGCCCCAGTGTTAAGAAACTCTTT. Residues: CATWGRRPSVKKLF.

With regard to this clone: At residue 9, the TCRdb amino acid sequence and the translated nucleotide sequence differ, so the protein here is the DNA translation. V usage is TRGV2 and J usage is TRGJ1 or TRGJ2. The CDR3 has 14 amino acids. CDR1 and CDR2 from the germline V gene are EGSNGY and YDSYNSKV. CDR3 DNA: TGTGCCACCTGGGCTAAACCCAATTGTTATAAGAAACTCTTT. Translating it yields CATWAKPNCYKKLF.

By sample share, this clone is hyperexpanded. Other DNA sequences within the sample encode an identical CDR3. V usage is TRGV9 and J usage is TRGJ1 or TRGJ2. Unmatched junction bases numbered 9, after V lost 3 bases and J lost 7 bases. The CDR3 is 13 residues long. The V gene's germline CDR1 is GITISATS and CDR2 ISYDGTV (reference sequence). The CDR3 here is CALWEKQGYKKLF. The CDR3 DNA is TGTGCCTTGTGGGAGAAACAGGGGTATAAGAAACTCTTT.

This clone was counted a few times. A read error is possible here, since a much larger clone lies one base away. The chain carries TRGV9 and TRGJ1 or TRGJ2. The germline gives CDR1 GITISATS, CDR2 ISYDGTV (reference sequence). The CDR3 sequence is 13 residues long. The CDR3 nucleotides are TGTGCCTTGTGGGAGCGCCTTTATTATAAAAAACTCTTT. Protein: CALWERLYYKKLF.

On this clone: The junction does not match germline at one end; this may be a read error. The chain employs TRGV2 and TRGJ1 or TRGJ2. The CDR3 has 15 amino acids. Per germline, CDR1 EGSNGY and CDR2 YDSYNSKV. CDR3 sequence reads: CATWDGPPGDYKKLF. Written as DNA, the CDR3 is TGTGCCACCTGGGACGGGCCCCCCGGAGATTATAAGAAACTATTT.

To note about this clone: Just one base apart from a much larger clone, this may be a read error. The genes are TRGV3 and TRGJ1 or TRGJ2. Looked up from germline, CDR1 is VTNTFY and CDR2 is YDVSTARD (reference sequence). CDR3 length: 13 residues. CDR3 sequence (DNA): TGTGCCACCTGGGACAGGCTTTATTATAAGAAACTATTT. Amino acids: CATWDRLYYKKLF.

The chain carries TRGV2 and TRGJ1 or TRGJ2. Trimming removed 3 bases from V and 1 base from J; junction bases left unmatched: 6. CDR1 and CDR2 from the germline V gene are EGSNGY and YDSYNSKV. The CDR3 consists of 14 residues. CDR3 protein: CATWDLRNYYKKLF. CDR3 nucleotides: TGTGCCACCTGGGACTTGCGAAATTATTATAAGAAACTCTTT.

A note on this clone: The translation of this DNA and the TCRdb protein of a much larger clone differ at residue 4, probably owing to a read error; the protein shown here is translated from the DNA. The V gene is TRGV9, the J gene TRGJ1 or TRGJ2. This CDR3 spans 13 amino acids. The germline V gene encodes CDR1 GITISATS and CDR2 ISYDGTV (reference sequence). CDR3 amino acids: CALCEVFGYKKLF. The CDR3 DNA reads as TGTGCCTTGTGTGAGGTGTTTGGTTATAAGAAACTCTTT.